This T cell receptor (beta chain) stems from a study of T-cell memory formation after mild COVID-19. Regarding the study as a whole: Some clones that responded turned up in pre-infection memory, which suggests that cross-reactive memory joined in. Mostly located in CM and EM were contracting CD4+ clones, with contracting CD8+ clones located in EMRA.

The CDR3 has 17 residues. V lost 10 bases, J lost 0 bases, and 22 bases lay in between. This clonotype was found a few times. Its antigen is still unknown. After 5'RACE with constant-segment primers, TCR alpha and TCR beta cDNA libraries carrying sample barcodes and UMIs were obtained. In TCRdb, the 5' RACE reads were re-called with MiXCR into one record per CDR3 protein. Here the sample spans about 210,000 distinct CDR3 sequences, about 10% being singletons. This chain links TRBV12-3 or TRBV12-4 with TRBJ2-1; TRBD2 is a possible D gene (5 bases). The sample taken for sequencing was PBMCs or a T cell subset sorted from them (not recorded which). This receptor was taken from a man younger than 35 who had mild COVID-19 (a few samples of this study predate the infection). Cell type and time point are not known. The CDR3 bases are TGTGCCACCGCCCGGAAGGAGACGGGGTTCTCCTACAATGAGCAGTTCTTC. Its protein product is CATARKETGFSYNEQFF.